This is a list of T cell receptor beta chains from one sample in a study of blood T cell repertoires in COVID-19. Only in-frame clones appear in the TCRdb table, and some are missing; sequencing was by immunoSEQ multiplex PCR. Among under 200,000 clones listed, around 83% were seen once. The specimen sequenced was peripheral blood. These receptor sequences come from an older woman with COVID-19, enrolled during active disease. Both conserved end residues are part of each CDR3. D genes are given only for firm matches. The size entry is marked missing in some rows and otherwise reads once, few, many or a size class.

CDR3aa | CDR3nt | d_gene | abundance | j_gene | v_gene
CATSDLRGGETQYF | TGTGCCACCAGTGATTTGCGAGGGGGAGAGACCCAGTACTTC | NA | few | TRBJ2-5 | TRBV24-1
CASSLDSRGLEANVLTF | TGCGCCAGCAGCTTGGACAGCCGGGGGTTAGAGGCCAACGTCCTGACTTTC | NA | NA | TRBJ2-6 | TRBV5-1
CASSPDTKGNEQFF | TGTGCCAGCTCACCCGACACTAAGGGGAATGAGCAGTTCTTC | NA | NA | TRBJ2-1 | TRBV18
CASSFSTGYNEQFF | TGTGCCAGTAGTTTCTCGACAGGCTACAATGAGCAGTTCTTC | NA | once | TRBJ2-1 | TRBV19
CASSPGLGLTETQYF | TGTGCCAGCAGCCCTGGACTAGGTCTGACGGAGACCCAGTACTTC | TRBD2 | NA | TRBJ2-5 | TRBV7-8
CASSYGTGNTEAFF | TGTGCCAGCAGTTATGGGACAGGGAACACTGAAGCTTTCTTT | TRBD1 | NA | TRBJ1-1 | TRBV6-2/TRBV6-3
CASSDAGGRYEQYF | TGTGCCAGCAGTGACGCGGGAGGGCGATACGAGCAGTACTTC | TRBD2 | NA | TRBJ2-7 | TRBV6-6
CASSDPGQGARSYTF | TGTGCCAGCAGTGACCCGGGACAGGGGGCGCGGAGCTACACCTTC | TRBD1 | NA | TRBJ1-2 | TRBV6-4
CASSENRDRYSGANVLTF | TGTGCCAGCAGTGAAAATCGGGACAGGTACTCTGGGGCCAACGTCCTGACTTTC | TRBD1 | NA | TRBJ2-6 | TRBV6-4
CASSMGGQPNQPQHF | TGTGCCAGTAGTATGGGTGGACAGCCCAATCAGCCCCAGCATTTT | NA | once | TRBJ1-5 | TRBV19
CASSRGSQPQHF | TGTGCCAGCAGTAGAGGAAGTCAGCCCCAGCATTTT | NA | once | TRBJ1-5 | TRBV27
CASSLTGGGSPLHF | TGTGCCAGCAGTTTGACAGGGGGAGGGTCACCCCTCCACTTT | TRBD1 | NA | TRBJ1-6 | TRBV7-9
CASSERRRGQFF | TGCGCCAGCAGTGAAAGACGACGAGGGCAGTTCTTC | NA | NA | TRBJ2-1 | TRBV10-1
CATSRDIAGNNEQFF | TGTGCCACCAGCAGAGATATAGCGGGGAACAATGAGCAGTTCTTC | TRBD2 | NA | TRBJ2-1 | TRBV15
CASSVEGVAYGYTF | TGTGCCAGCAGCGTAGAGGGGGTAGCTTATGGCTACACCTTC | NA | NA | TRBJ1-2 | TRBV9
CASSTPDRGGTEAFF | TGTGCCAGCAGCACCCCCGACAGGGGAGGCACTGAAGCTTTCTTT | TRBD1 | once | TRBJ1-1 | TRBV11-2
CASGLVGGGNQPQHF | TGTGCTAGTGGTTTGGTCGGGGGTGGCAATCAGCCCCAGCATTTT | NA | NA | TRBJ1-5 | TRBV12-5
CASSPSTPAVGTGELFF | TGTGCCAGCTCACCGTCCACTCCAGCGGTGGGCACCGGGGAGCTGTTTTTT | NA | NA | TRBJ2-2 | TRBV18
CASSTRGGGDQPQHF | TGTGCCAGCAGCACGAGGGGGGGCGGAGATCAGCCCCAGCATTTT | NA | NA | TRBJ1-5 | TRBV7-8
CASSPDFWGRVTEAFF | TGCGCCAGCAGCCCTGACTTCTGGGGCAGGGTCACTGAAGCTTTCTTT | NA | NA | TRBJ1-1 | TRBV5-1
CASSPTRDEQFF | TGTGCCAGCAGTCCGACTAGGGATGAGCAGTTCTTC | NA | NA | TRBJ2-1 | TRBV6-5
CASSTLGQGNRGYTF | TGTGCCAGCAGCACGCTGGGACAGGGGAACCGAGGCTACACCTTC | TRBD1 | NA | TRBJ1-2 | TRBV5-5
CASSPPTGSPSGNTIYF | TGTGCCAGCTCACCACCGACAGGGTCCCCCTCTGGAAACACCATATATTTT | TRBD1 | NA | TRBJ1-3 | TRBV18
CASSLVVGNTGELFF | TGCGCCAGCAGCTTGGTGGTGGGCAACACCGGGGAGCTGTTTTTT | NA | NA | TRBJ2-2 | TRBV5-1
CEGYSNQPQHF | TGTGAGGGGTATAGCAATCAGCCCCAGCATTTT | NA | NA | TRBJ1-5 | TRBV19
CASSQGGGSYNSPLHF | TGTGCCAGCAGCCAAGGGGGCGGCTCCTATAATTCACCCCTCCACTTT | NA | NA | TRBJ1-6 | TRBV3-1/TRBV3-2
CASSVPGTIYEQYF | TGTGCCAGCAGTGTCCCCGGGACAATCTACGAGCAGTACTTC | NA | once | TRBJ2-7 | TRBV2
CASSRTWDSYEQYF | TGTGCCAGCAGTAGGACCTGGGACAGCTACGAGCAGTACTTC | TRBD1 | NA | TRBJ2-7 | TRBV6-5
CASSKGEHYEAFF | TGTGCCAGCAGCAAAGGGGAGCATTATGAAGCTTTCTTT | NA | NA | TRBJ1-1 | TRBV21-1
CASSGLFYNEQFF | TGTGCCAGCAGTGGTCTTTTCTACAATGAGCAGTTCTTC | NA | NA | TRBJ2-1 | TRBV2
CATITVNTEAFF | TGTGCCACCATTACGGTGAACACTGAAGCTTTCTTT | NA | NA | TRBJ1-1 | TRBV15